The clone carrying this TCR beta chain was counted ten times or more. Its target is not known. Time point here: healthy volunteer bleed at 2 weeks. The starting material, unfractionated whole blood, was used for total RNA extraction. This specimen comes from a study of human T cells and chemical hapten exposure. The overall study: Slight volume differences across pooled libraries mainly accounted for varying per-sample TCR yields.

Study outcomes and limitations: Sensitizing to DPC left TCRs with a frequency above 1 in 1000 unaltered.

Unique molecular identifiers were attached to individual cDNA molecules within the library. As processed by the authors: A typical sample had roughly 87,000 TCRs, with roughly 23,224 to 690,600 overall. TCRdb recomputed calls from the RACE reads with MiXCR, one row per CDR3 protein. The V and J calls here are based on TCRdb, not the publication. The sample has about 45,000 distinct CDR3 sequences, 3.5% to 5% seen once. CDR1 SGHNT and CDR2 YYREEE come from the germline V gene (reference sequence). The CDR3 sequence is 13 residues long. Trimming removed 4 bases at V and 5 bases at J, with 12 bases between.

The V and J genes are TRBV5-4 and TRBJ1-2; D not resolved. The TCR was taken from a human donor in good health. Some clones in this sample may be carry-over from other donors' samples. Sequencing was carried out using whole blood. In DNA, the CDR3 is TGTGCCAGCAGCCCCGGAAGGTCATATGGCTACACCTTC. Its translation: CASSPGRSYGYTF.